The source of this T cell receptor (beta chain) is a study of blood T cells in healthy people across ages. At least 5 micrograms of total RNA were extracted per sample. Then a second PCR, running about 6 to 11 cycles, was carried out with a sample-barcoded 5' primer and a J-beta primer mix. TCRdb recomputed calls from the 5' RACE reads with MiXCR, one row per CDR3 protein. The table shows approximately 790,000 distinct CDR3 sequences, with approximately 59% occurring only once. For this clonotype: A read error may produce the germline difference seen at one junction end.

The germline V gene has CDR1 SGHTA and CDR2 FQGNSA. This CDR3 is 16 amino acids long. Sequenced sample: blood. The chain is built from TRBV7-2 and TRBJ2-4, with D possibly matching TRBD2 (5 bases). The J call is doubtful: the DNA matches TRBJ2-5 better. The sequence was obtained from a young man in good health. Here the CDR3 reads CVSSLMFGVFAETQYF. The CDR3 DNA sequence: TGTGTCAGCAGCTTAATGTTCGGGGTGTTCGCGGAGACCCAGTACTTC.